This T cell receptor beta chain was captured in a study of response to subunit inactivated influenza vaccine (dated by TCRdb to between 2018 and 2020). The study in broad terms: To follow how T cells responded to a trivalent subunit inactivated influenza vaccine, the researchers relied on deep quantitative profiling of the T cell receptor repertoire.

Library prep was done by RT-PCR. Instrument used: Illumina HiSeq 2500. In TCRdb, the public reads were trimmed at Q25 with fastp and aligned with MiXCR, with productive beta chains retained. CDR3 protein sequences are deduplicated, and each keeps its most common genes and DNA. The sample profile shows hundreds of thousands of distinct CDR3 sequences; 13% to 15% of them were found once. Less than 9% of the sample comes from the top ten. CDR1 and CDR2 are read off the germline V gene (reference sequence) as DFQATT and SNEGSKA. Counted from cysteine to phenylalanine, this CDR3 has 13 amino acids. Of all the DNA, just the CDR3 is kept, 39 bases in frame from base 1. V was cut back by 3 bases and J by 1 base, leaving a gap of 9 bases between them. This clonotype has more than one count but fewer than ten. The antigen it binds to is not known. No clone much larger than this one lies a single base away; base qualities are absent.

What the research found in general, with its limitations: The authors suggested that each seasonal influenza vaccination may recruit only a limited number of new T cells.

This sequence originates from a man aged 45-65 years who received an inactivated influenza vaccine. Donor details come from another sample of the same person, matched by shared clones. The sequences come from PBMCs from blood, collected approximately 15 days before vaccination. This sequence uses TRBV20-1 and TRBJ1-1, with the D gene not confidently named. The CDR3 corresponds to CSARPPGNTEAFF. The sequence in DNA is TGCAGTGCTAGGCCCCCAGGGAACACTGAAGCTTTCTTT.